The rows below give T cell receptor beta chains drawn from one sample of a study of cytomegalovirus exposure and HLA in healthy donors. Libraries were prepared by immunoSEQ multiplex PCR; TCRdb keeps only in-frame clonotypes and omits some of them. The sample carries about 140,000 clones, more than 75% recorded once. Sample: PBMCs. The receptors here all came from a female donor in good health and CMV-seronegative. Both conserved end residues are part of each CDR3. A D gene is named only where the DNA matches it firmly. Only some rows state a clone size, as once, few, many or a class for expanded clones.

v_call	j_call	clone_size	d_call	cdr3_aa	cdr3_nt
TRBV5-4	TRBJ2-2	.	.	CASSPEGSGGELFF	TGTGCCAGCAGCCCTGAGGGATCCGGCGGGGAGCTGTTTTTT
TRBV2	TRBJ1-5	.	.	CASSAGPYEGTQHF	TGTGCCAGTTCCGCGGGACCCTACGAGGGAACCCAGCATTTT
TRBV23-1	TRBJ2-1	.	TRBD2	CASSHRGLAGGCSYNEQFF	TGCGCCAGCAGTCACCGAGGACTAGCGGGAGGGTGCTCCTACAATGAGCAGTTCTTC
TRBV4-3	TRBJ2-7	.	TRBD2	CASSPSSGGFYEQYF	TGCGCCAGCAGCCCTTCTAGCGGGGGGTTCTACGAGCAGTACTTC
TRBV5-1	TRBJ2-7	.	.	CASSLAGVYEQYF	TGCGCCAGCAGCTTGGCGGGGGTCTACGAGCAGTACTTC
TRBV6-5	TRBJ1-5	.	.	CASSYSTGPDQPQHF	TGTGCCAGCAGTTACTCTACAGGGCCCGATCAGCCCCAGCATTTT
TRBV9	TRBJ1-6	.	.	CASSVDSYNSPLHF	TGTGCCAGCAGCGTAGACAGCTATAATTCACCCCTCCACTTT
TRBV29-1	TRBJ2-7	.	.	CCAGKGAYEQYF	TGCTGCGCGGGGAAGGGGGCATACGAGCAGTACTTC
TRBV19	TRBJ1-5	.	TRBD1	CATHTAGGSDQPQHF	TGTGCCACTCACACGGCAGGGGGCTCTGATCAGCCCCAGCATTTT
TRBV5-1	TRBJ2-7	.	TRBD2	CASSLESGSGDEQYF	TGCGCCAGCAGCTTAGAAAGCGGGAGTGGTGACGAGCAGTACTTC
TRBV7-3	TRBJ2-1	once	TRBD2	CASRRTGGGDGNEQFF	TGTGCCAGCAGGAGGACGGGCGGGGGGGATGGCAATGAGCAGTTCTTC
TRBV6-7	TRBJ2-1	.	TRBD2	CASSVTSGVDEQFF	TGTGCCAGCAGTGTGACTAGCGGGGTTGATGAGCAGTTCTTC
TRBV10-1	TRBJ2-1	.	TRBD2	CASSAASGRGEQFF	TGCGCCAGCAGTGCCGCTAGCGGGAGGGGTGAGCAGTTCTTC
TRBV6-6	TRBJ2-5	.	.	CASNGGETQYF	TGTGCCAGCAATGGGGGGGAGACCCAGTACTTC
TRBV28	TRBJ1-4	.	TRBD1	CASSRTGVGNEKLFF	TGTGCCAGCAGTAGGACAGGGGTGGGAAATGAAAAACTGTTTTTT
TRBV18	TRBJ2-5	few	TRBD1	CASSQGRGQAVKTQYF	TGTGCCAGCTCCCAGGGGCGGGGACAGGCGGTGAAGACCCAGTACTTC
TRBV21-1	TRBJ2-7	.	.	CASRPGGSYEQYF	TGTGCCAGCCGCCCAGGGGGCAGCTACGAGCAGTACTTC
TRBV7-9	TRBJ1-2	.	TRBD1	CASSLGPSGTGKGYGYTF	TGTGCCAGCAGCTTAGGTCCGTCCGGGACAGGGAAAGGCTATGGCTACACCTTC
TRBV23-1	TRBJ2-3	.	.	CASSPGTDTQYF	TGCGCCAGCAGTCCGGGCACAGATACGCAGTATTTT
TRBV29-1	TRBJ1-1	.	TRBD1	CSVETGQGLMCEAFF	TGCAGCGTTGAAACGGGACAGGGTTTAATGTGTGAAGCTTTCTTT
TRBV27	TRBJ1-2	.	.	CASRSPGLNYGYTF	TGTGCCAGCAGGTCCCCCGGTTTAAACTATGGCTACACCTTC
TRBV2	TRBJ1-1	many	.	CASSGTAEAFF	TGTGCCAGCAGTGGGACAGCTGAAGCTTTCTTT
TRBV5-1	TRBJ2-2	.	TRBD1	CASRLGQGNTGELFF	TGCGCCAGCAGGCTGGGACAGGGGAACACCGGGGAGCTGTTTTTT
TRBV5-4	TRBJ1-4	.	TRBD1	CASSLGQGANEKLFF	TGTGCCAGCAGCTTGGGACAGGGGGCTAATGAAAAACTGTTTTTT
TRBV28	TRBJ2-5	.	TRBD1	CASSPPGATGLGETQYF	TGTGCCAGCAGTCCACCCGGGGCGACAGGGCTGGGCGAGACCCAGTACTTC
TRBV10-3	TRBJ2-3	.	TRBD2	CAITPGREADTQYF	TGTGCCATCACCCCCGGGAGGGAGGCAGATACGCAGTATTTT
TRBV15	TRBJ1-2	.	TRBD1	CATSRDKRTGGYTF	TGTGCCACCAGCAGAGATAAGAGGACAGGGGGCTACACCTTC
TRBV7-8	TRBJ2-1	few	TRBD2	CASSAQREEVFF	TGTGCCAGCAGCGCCCAGCGGGAGGAGGTGTTCTTC
TRBV7-2	TRBJ1-3	.	TRBD1	CASSRRTGQGSGNTIYF	TGTGCCAGCAGCAGGAGAACTGGACAGGGTTCTGGAAACACCATATATTTT
TRBV30	TRBJ2-5	.	.	CAWSVPGTTQETQYF	TGTGCCTGGAGTGTCCCCGGGACAACACAAGAGACCCAGTACTTC
TRBV5-4	TRBJ1-4	once	TRBD1	CASSLAPGQGVTGEKLFF	TGTGCCAGCAGCTTGGCCCCCGGACAGGGGGTTACGGGTGAAAAACTGTTTTTT
TRBV7-6	TRBJ1-5	.	TRBD1	CASSLGGAGGQPQHF	TGTGCCAGCAGCTTAGGGGGGGCAGGGGGTCAGCCCCAGCATTTT
TRBV9	TRBJ2-3	once	.	CASSVFEGQEDTQYF	TGTGCCAGCAGCGTCTTTGAGGGCCAGGAAGATACGCAGTATTTT
TRBV27	TRBJ2-1	.	TRBD2	CASSGLAGLDEQFF	TGTGCCAGCTCCGGACTAGCGGGACTGGATGAGCAGTTCTTC
TRBV9	TRBJ2-5	.	TRBD2	CASSVTGAAGGETQYF	TGTGCCAGCAGCGTAACGGGAGCGGCGGGAGGAGAGACCCAGTACTTC
TRBV4-1	TRBJ2-6	.	.	CASSQGRGPGANVLTF	TGCGCCAGCAGCCAAGGGAGGGGGCCTGGGGCCAACGTCCTGACTTTC
TRBV11-2	TRBJ2-3	once	.	CASSSFRGSTDTQYF	TGTGCCAGCAGCTCCTTCCGCGGGAGCACAGATACGCAGTATTTT
TRBV7-9	TRBJ2-7	.	TRBD2	CASSFGLAGNEQYF	TGTGCCAGCAGCTTCGGACTAGCGGGGAACGAGCAGTACTTC
TRBV4-3	TRBJ1-2	once	.	CASSPDFLSNYGYTF	TGCGCCAGCAGCCCGGACTTCCTTTCTAACTATGGCTACACCTTC
TRBV6-6	TRBJ1-2	.	TRBD1	CASRPDRVHYGYTF	TGTGCCAGCAGACCTGACAGGGTCCACTATGGCTACACCTTC
TRBV9	TRBJ2-3	.	.	CASSSWWTVTDTQYF	TGTGCCAGCAGCTCATGGTGGACAGTGACAGATACGCAGTATTTT
TRBV4-1	TRBJ2-1	few	TRBD2	CASSQPTSGSRNEQFF	TGCGCCAGCAGCCAACCGACTAGCGGGAGCCGGAATGAGCAGTTCTTC
TRBV28	TRBJ2-3	.	TRBD2	CASSAGLAGGIFTDTQYF	TGTGCCAGCAGTGCCGGACTAGCGGGAGGAATTTTCACAGATACGCAGTATTTT
TRBV5-1	TRBJ2-2	.	.	CASSLAVEELFF	TGCGCCAGCAGCTTGGCCGTAGAGGAGCTGTTTTTT
TRBV19	TRBJ2-7	.	.	CASSIRLNRAYEQYF	TGTGCCAGTAGTATACGGCTCAACAGGGCCTACGAGCAGTACTTC
TRBV27	TRBJ2-7	.	TRBD2	CASTSGGYEQYF	TGTGCCAGCACCTCGGGGGGCTACGAGCAGTACTTC
TRBV5-1	TRBJ2-7	.	.	CASSLEAGSEQYF	TGCGCCAGCAGCTTGGAGGCGGGAAGCGAGCAGTACTTC
TRBV27	TRBJ1-4	.	TRBD1	CASSLGRGRDQGFEKLFF	TGTGCCAGCAGTTTGGGCAGGGGGCGCGATCAAGGATTCGAAAAACTGTTTTTT
TRBV28	TRBJ2-3	.	.	CASSPLTPTDTQYF	TGTGCCAGCAGCCCGCTGACTCCCACAGATACGCAGTATTTT
TRBV6-5	TRBJ2-3	.	.	CASSYSRGTDTQYF	TGTGCCAGCAGTTACTCGAGGGGGACAGATACGCAGTATTTT
TRBV5-5	TRBJ1-5	few	.	CASSLWPYSNQPQHF	TGTGCCAGCAGCTTGTGGCCATATAGCAATCAGCCCCAGCATTTT
TRBV5-4	TRBJ1-2	.	TRBD1	CASSNTRTGIDGYTF	TGTGCCAGCAGTAACACCAGGACAGGGATAGATGGCTACACCTTC
TRBV6-5	TRBJ1-4	few	.	CASMLVWQFNEKLFF	TGTGCCAGCATGCTTGTGTGGCAGTTTAATGAAAAACTGTTTTTT
TRBV5-1	TRBJ1-1	.	.	CASSLQGSEAFF	TGCGCCAGCAGCCTTCAGGGTAGTGAAGCTTTCTTT
TRBV19	TRBJ1-4	.	TRBD1	CASRNRGLFNEKLFF	TGTGCCAGTCGAAACAGGGGGCTCTTTAATGAAAAACTGTTTTTT
TRBV7-9	TRBJ2-1	.	.	CASSLSTGGRPNEQFF	TGTGCCAGCAGCTTGAGTACTGGTGGGAGGCCCAATGAGCAGTTCTTC